Listed below are T cell receptor beta chains from one sample, sequenced in a study of cytomegalovirus exposure and HLA in healthy donors. Sequencing was performed with immunoSEQ multiplex PCR; in TCRdb, only in-frame clones are kept and a portion is missing. The sample has 150,000 to 200,000 clones; about 77% are singletons. The sample consisted of PBMCs. The source of these receptors is a woman in her fifties or sixties in good health and CMV-seronegative. Both conserved end residues are part of each CDR3. A D gene is named only where the DNA matches it firmly. Clone size, where shown, is once, few, many, or a class for clones that have expanded.

V: TRBV7-9
J: TRBJ2-7
size: -
D: -
length: 13
CDR3: CASSFNSAYEQYF
DNA: TGTGCCAGCAGCTTTAACAGTGCCTACGAGCAGTACTTC

V: TRBV18
J: TRBJ1-2
size: -
D: TRBD1
length: 15
CDR3: CASSPDRGSNYGYTF
DNA: TGTGCCAGCTCACCCGACAGGGGCTCTAACTATGGCTACACCTTC

V: TRBV9
J: TRBJ2-3
size: few
D: TRBD2
length: 17
CDR3: CASSVSPTSATSDTQYF
DNA: TGTGCCAGCAGCGTATCGCCGACTAGCGCGACTTCAGATACGCAGTATTTT

V: TRBV21-1
J: TRBJ2-7
size: -
D: -
length: 17
CDR3: CASSKEGSGVGSYEQYF
DNA: TGTGCCAGCAGCAAAGAAGGTAGCGGGGTGGGGTCCTACGAGCAGTACTTC

V: TRBV28
J: TRBJ2-3
size: once
D: -
length: 15
CDR3: CASSFSKGGTDTQYF
DNA: TGTGCCAGCAGTTTCTCAAAGGGGGGCACAGATACGCAGTATTTT

V: TRBV5-8
J: TRBJ1-5
size: -
D: TRBD1
length: 15
CDR3: CASSLGTGSGQPQHF
DNA: TGTGCCAGCAGCTTGGGGACAGGTTCAGGACAGCCCCAGCATTTT

V: TRBV7-3
J: TRBJ2-5
size: -
D: -
length: 13
CDR3: CASSPGAAETQYF
DNA: TGTGCCAGCAGTCCAGGGGCAGCGGAGACCCAGTACTTC

V: TRBV29-1
J: TRBJ2-1
size: -
D: TRBD2
length: 15
CDR3: CSVEPRLAAHNEQFF
DNA: TGCAGCGTTGAACCCAGACTAGCGGCCCACAATGAGCAGTTCTTC

V: TRBV5-6
J: TRBJ2-5
size: -
D: TRBD2
length: 17
CDR3: CASSSRGGTRGGETQYF
DNA: TGTGCCAGCAGCTCGAGGGGCGGGACTAGGGGCGGGGAGACCCAGTACTTC

V: TRBV18
J: TRBJ2-1
size: -
D: -
length: 15
CDR3: CASSPPEKAYNEQFF
DNA: TGTGCCAGCTCACCACCGGAGAAGGCCTACAATGAGCAGTTCTTC

V: TRBV2
J: TRBJ1-1
size: -
D: -
length: 13
CDR3: CASSVIGNTEAFF
DNA: TGTGCCAGCAGTGTGATCGGGAACACTGAAGCTTTCTTT

V: TRBV4-2
J: TRBJ2-2
size: -
D: TRBD1
length: 16
CDR3: CASSQPGQSNTGELFF
DNA: TGTGCCAGCAGCCAGCCGGGACAGAGCAACACCGGGGAGCTGTTTTTT

V: TRBV28
J: TRBJ1-1
size: -
D: TRBD1
length: 14
CDR3: CASLTGTYHTEAFF
DNA: TGTGCCAGCTTGACAGGGACGTATCACACTGAAGCTTTCTTT

V: TRBV5-4
J: TRBJ2-7
size: -
D: TRBD1
length: 15
CDR3: CASTSRTGGKYEQYF
DNA: TGTGCCAGCACCTCAAGGACAGGGGGCAAGTACGAGCAGTACTTC

V: TRBV14
J: TRBJ2-7
size: -
D: TRBD2
length: 15
CDR3: CASSPLAGGPGEQYF
DNA: TGTGCCAGCAGCCCCCTAGCGGGAGGGCCGGGGGAGCAGTACTTC

V: TRBV2
J: TRBJ2-7
size: few
D: -
length: 12
CDR3: CASTASRREQYF
DNA: TGTGCCAGCACAGCTAGCAGGAGGGAGCAGTACTTC

V: TRBV15
J: TRBJ2-2
size: -
D: -
length: 16
CDR3: CATSRRLEEYTGELFF
DNA: TGTGCCACCAGCAGACGCCTCGAGGAGTACACCGGGGAGCTGTTTTTT